This record looks at one TCR beta chain sequence and its context. The antigen this receptor binds is unknown. Base quality data are lacking; no much larger clone is found one base away. From the cysteine up to the phenylalanine, the CDR3 has a length of 18 residues. Only the CDR3 region is kept as DNA, spanning 54 bases read in frame from base 1. V has 4 bases trimmed and J has 2 bases trimmed; junction bases matching no gene number 5. CDR1 and CDR2 were assigned from the germline V gene (reference sequence) as LGHDT and YNNKEL. This specimen's time point label, per the study, means: about 28 days (+/-7) after the second vaccine dose. AZD1222 recipients with second doses at about 4 weeks or about 12 weeks were pooled, because spike-specific TCR depth and breadth did not differ between schedules. Samples from vaccinated people were obtained from the UK trials COV001 and COV002, which included a single-blind randomized controlled phase 2/3 trial of AZD1222 (ChAdOx1 nCoV-19) in healthy adults. Trial participant PBMC samples were collected at day 0 and day 28 after the second dose for TCRbeta chain sequencing.

These data originate in a study of T cell responses to AZD1222 COVID-19 vaccine (dated by TCRdb to about 2021). At the level of the whole study: A total of 230 to 250 trial participants underwent TCR sequencing, of whom some 200 had received two doses of AZD1222 and around 25 had received two doses of the MenACWY control vaccine. Trial participants were enrolled by age into 18-55, 56-69 and 70-plus year subgroups, with roughly 160, 29 and 62 TCR-sequenced participants respectively.

The CDR3 regions of human TCRbeta chains were subjected to immunosequencing. Per the authors' processing: Repertoire TCRs were matched against a reference library of SARS-CoV-2-specific TCRs generated with the MIRA antigen-specificity platform. Breadth was defined as the fraction of unique TCRs that were SARS-CoV-2-associated, and depth was defined as the fraction of total T cells that were SARS-CoV-2-associated. Using the MIRA data, each spike-specific TCR was mapped to the spike region that the TCR reacts to and placed in a CD4 or CD8 class. Log10-transformed breadth and depth values were compared by one-way ANOVA with Sidak's multiple comparisons tests. The immuneACCESS repertoire file appears here via TCRdb, limited to in-frame rearrangements. These files lack a portion of the clones; in checked studies, under half of the deficit traces to unresolved V genes, and the cause of the others is not known. V, J and clone size were drawn from that table, and D and trimming were deduced from the DNA. This sample lists tens of thousands of clones; around 93% were detected once. The top ten clonotypes cover under 35% of the sample.

Results and caveats for the whole study, not just this receptor: After two AZD1222 doses, spike-specific TCR breadth and depth were significantly higher than at day 0 and than in MenACWY recipients. In the small 56-69-year group, the increase in depth fell short of significance, most likely because of low power. Epitopes outside the regions mutated in the B.1.351 and B.1.1.7 variants were reportedly recognized by nearly half of the unique spike-specific TCRs. The whole spike protein was spanned by vaccine-associated CD4 TCRs, and dominant responses were seen in regions 160-218 and 743-854. Participants were mostly white British, with more females than males. The authors suggested clonal diversity may have been underestimated. Because no day 14 peak-response samples were available, repertoires were characterized only after the peak T cell response. Only a handful of AZD1222 recipients were SARS-CoV-2 seropositive at baseline, limiting conclusions about previously exposed vaccinees.

The chain is assembled from TRBV3-1 (or the pseudogene TRBV3-2) and TRBJ2-2; TRBD2 agrees with 15 junctional bases. This sample comprised peripheral blood, obtained 28 days after the second AZD1222 dose. The clonotype originates from an adult who received the AZD1222 COVID-19 vaccine. The CDR3 reads as follows: CASSPWTSGRANTGELFF. In nucleotides, the sequence is TGTGCCAGCAGCCCCTGGACTAGCGGGAGGGCAAACACCGGGGAGCTGTTTTTT.